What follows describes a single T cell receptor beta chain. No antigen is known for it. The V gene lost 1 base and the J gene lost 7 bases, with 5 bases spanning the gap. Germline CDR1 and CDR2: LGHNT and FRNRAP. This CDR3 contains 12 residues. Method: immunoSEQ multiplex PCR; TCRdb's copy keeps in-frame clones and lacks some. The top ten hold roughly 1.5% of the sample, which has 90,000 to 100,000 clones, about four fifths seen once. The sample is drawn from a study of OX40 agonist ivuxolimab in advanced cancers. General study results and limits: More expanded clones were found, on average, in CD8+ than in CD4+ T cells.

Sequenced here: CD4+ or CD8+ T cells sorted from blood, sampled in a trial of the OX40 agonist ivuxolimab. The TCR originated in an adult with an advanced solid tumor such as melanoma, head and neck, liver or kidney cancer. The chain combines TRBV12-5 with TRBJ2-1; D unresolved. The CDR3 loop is CASGLGPNEQFF. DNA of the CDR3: TGTGCTAGTGGTTTGGGCCCGAATGAGCAGTTCTTC.